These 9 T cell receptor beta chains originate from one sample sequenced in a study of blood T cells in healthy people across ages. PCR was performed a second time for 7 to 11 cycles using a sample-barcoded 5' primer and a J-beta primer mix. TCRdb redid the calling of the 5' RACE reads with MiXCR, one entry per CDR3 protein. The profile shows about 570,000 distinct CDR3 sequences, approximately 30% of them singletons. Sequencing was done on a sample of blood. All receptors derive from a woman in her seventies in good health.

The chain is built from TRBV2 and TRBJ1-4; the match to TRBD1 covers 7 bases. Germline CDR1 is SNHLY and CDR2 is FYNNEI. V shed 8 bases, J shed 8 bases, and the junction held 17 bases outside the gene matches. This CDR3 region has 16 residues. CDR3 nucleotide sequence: TGTGCCAGCTTTGATTTCCGGGGACAGCAAGGAGAAAAACTGTTTTTT. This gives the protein CASFDFRGQQGEKLFF.

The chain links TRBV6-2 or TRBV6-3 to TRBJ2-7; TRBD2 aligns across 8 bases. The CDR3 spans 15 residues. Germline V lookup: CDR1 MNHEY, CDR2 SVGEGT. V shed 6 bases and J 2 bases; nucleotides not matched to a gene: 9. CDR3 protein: CASSWPTSGTYEQYF. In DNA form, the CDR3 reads TGTGCCAGCAGCTGGCCCACTAGCGGAACCTACGAGCAGTACTTC.

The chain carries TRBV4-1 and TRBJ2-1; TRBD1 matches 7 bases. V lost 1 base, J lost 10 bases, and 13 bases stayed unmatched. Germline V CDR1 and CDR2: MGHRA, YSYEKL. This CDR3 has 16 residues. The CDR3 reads CASSQGRAQGKTEQFF. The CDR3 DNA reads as TGCGCCAGCAGCCAAGGCCGGGCACAGGGGAAAACGGAGCAGTTCTTC.

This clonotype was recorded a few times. In DNA, the CDR3 is TGTGCCAGCAGCTGGGTATCCGGGGAGCTGTTTTTT. This encodes CASSWVSGELFF. The rearrangement joins TRBV5-4 to TRBJ2-2; the D is unclear. Germline-derived CDR1 and CDR2 are SGHNT and YYREEE (reference sequence). This CDR3 has 12 amino acids. Trimming cost V 3 bases and J 6 bases, with 6 bases left between them.

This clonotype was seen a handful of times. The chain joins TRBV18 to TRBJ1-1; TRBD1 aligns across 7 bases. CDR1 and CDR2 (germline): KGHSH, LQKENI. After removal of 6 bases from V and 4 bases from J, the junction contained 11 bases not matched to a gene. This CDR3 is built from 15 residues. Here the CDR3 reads CASSPLQGGGTEAFF. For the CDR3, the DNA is TGTGCCAGCTCCCCTCTTCAGGGGGGTGGCACTGAAGCTTTCTTT. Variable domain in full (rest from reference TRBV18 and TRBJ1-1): NAGVMQNPRHLVRRRGQEARLRCSPMKGHSHVYWYRQLPEEGLKFMVYLQKENIIDESGMPKERFSAEFPKEGPSILRIQQVVRGDSAAYFCASSPLQGGGTEAFFGQGTRLTVV.

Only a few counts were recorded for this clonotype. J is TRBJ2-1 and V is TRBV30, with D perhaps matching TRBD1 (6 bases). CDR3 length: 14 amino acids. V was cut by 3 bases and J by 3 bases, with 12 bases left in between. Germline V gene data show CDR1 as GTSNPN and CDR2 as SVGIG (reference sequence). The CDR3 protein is CAWSLDSVYNEQFF. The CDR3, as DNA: TGTGCCTGGAGCCTGGACAGCGTCTACAATGAGCAGTTCTTC.

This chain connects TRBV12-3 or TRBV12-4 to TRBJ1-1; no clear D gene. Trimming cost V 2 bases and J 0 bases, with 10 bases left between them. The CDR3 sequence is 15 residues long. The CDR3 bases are TGTGCCAGCAGTTTATTAAAAAGGGTGAACACTGAAGCTTTCTTT. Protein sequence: CASSLLKRVNTEAFF.

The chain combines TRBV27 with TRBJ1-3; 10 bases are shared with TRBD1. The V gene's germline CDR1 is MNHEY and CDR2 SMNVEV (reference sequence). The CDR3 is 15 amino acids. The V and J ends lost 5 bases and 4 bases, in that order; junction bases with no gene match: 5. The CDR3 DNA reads TGTGCCAGCAGTAGACAGGGGGCTACCGGAAACACCATATATTTT. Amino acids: CASSRQGATGNTIYF.

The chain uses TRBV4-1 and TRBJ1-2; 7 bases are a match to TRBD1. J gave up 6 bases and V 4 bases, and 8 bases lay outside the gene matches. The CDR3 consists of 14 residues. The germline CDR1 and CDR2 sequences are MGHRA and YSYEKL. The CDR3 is CASSRQTGQDGYTF. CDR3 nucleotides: TGCGCCAGCAGCCGGCAGACAGGGCAGGATGGCTACACCTTC.